Listed below are T cell receptor beta chains from one sample, sequenced in a study of blood T cell repertoires in COVID-19. Method: immunoSEQ multiplex PCR; TCRdb's copy keeps in-frame clones and lacks some. The data show some 250,000 clones, with around 85% seen just once and approximately 2% held by the top ten. Sequenced material: PBMCs or T cells enriched from blood (not recorded which). These TCRs come from a woman between 45 and 65 years old who had recovered from COVID-19. The CDR3 runs from the conserved cysteine through the conserved F or W. The D gene is left open where the match is weak. Rows may omit the clone size; those that give it use once, few, many or a size class.

cdr3_length,j_call,d_call,clone_size,v_call,cdr3_aa,cdr3_nt
16,TRBJ2-2,TRBD2,NA,TRBV7-3,CASSAPSGGGPEELFF,TGTGCCAGCAGCGCTCCTAGCGGGGGGGGTCCCGAGGAGCTGTTTTTT
14,TRBJ2-5,TRBD1,NA,TRBV28,CASIAQGAGETQYF,TGTGCCAGCATCGCTCAGGGGGCCGGCGAGACCCAGTACTTC
13,TRBJ1-1,NA,NA,TRBV12-3/TRBV12-4,CASTTARGTEAFF,TGTGCCAGCACTACCGCTCGGGGAACTGAAGCTTTCTTT
15,TRBJ2-5,TRBD1,NA,TRBV5-8,CASSSTGQGRETQYF,TGTGCCAGCAGCTCGACCGGACAGGGTAGGGAGACCCAGTACTTC
15,TRBJ1-1,NA,NA,TRBV14,CASSHRGHQDIEAFF,TGTGCCAGCAGCCATCGGGGACATCAGGACATAGAAGCTTTCTTT
16,TRBJ1-5,NA,NA,TRBV19,CASSIMTSASNQPQHF,TGTGCCAGTAGTATAATGACTTCAGCTAGCAATCAGCCCCAGCATTTT
20,TRBJ2-4,TRBD1,NA,TRBV28,CASSAQGQGAPGIAKNIQYF,TGTGCCAGCAGTGCCCAGGGACAGGGGGCGCCGGGTATAGCCAAAAACATTCAGTACTTC
14,TRBJ2-1,NA,NA,TRBV4-1,CASSQRSGGDEQFF,TGCGCCAGCAGCCAAAGGTCCGGAGGCGATGAGCAGTTCTTC
15,TRBJ2-3,TRBD2,NA,TRBV3-1/TRBV3-2,CASSHTSGLTDTQYF,TGTGCCAGCAGCCATACTAGCGGTCTCACAGATACGCAGTATTTT
17,TRBJ2-3,TRBD2,once,TRBV7-8,CASSLGGTSGFTDTQYF,TGTGCCAGCAGCTTAGGGGGGACTAGCGGGTTCACAGATACGCAGTATTTT
18,TRBJ2-7,TRBD1,NA,TRBV28,CASSSRDRGPRSSYEQYF,TGTGCCAGCAGTTCCCGGGACAGGGGCCCCCGGAGCTCCTACGAGCAGTACTTC
13,TRBJ2-7,NA,NA,TRBV12-3/TRBV12-4,CASRAGMAYEQYF,TGTGCCAGCAGGGCCGGGATGGCATACGAGCAGTACTTC
14,TRBJ1-2,TRBD1,NA,TRBV6-5,CASSSRTGGNGYTF,TGTGCCAGCAGCTCCCGGACAGGGGGCAATGGCTACACCTTC
15,TRBJ2-3,TRBD2,NA,TRBV3-1/TRBV3-2,CASSQSGTRPDTQYF,TGTGCCAGCAGTCAAAGTGGGACTAGACCAGATACGCAGTATTTT
16,TRBJ2-5,TRBD2,NA,TRBV28,CASSSVAGEGQETQYF,TGTGCCAGCAGTTCAGTAGCGGGAGAAGGTCAAGAGACCCAGTACTTC
14,TRBJ2-7,TRBD1,NA,TRBV28,CASSLDRGLGEQYF,TGTGCCAGCAGTCTAGACAGGGGGCTTGGCGAGCAGTACTTC